This TCR beta chain was documented in a study of blood T cell repertoires in COVID-19. The method was immunoSEQ multiplex PCR; TCRdb's version includes in-frame clones alone and lacks a portion of them. Altogether 200,000 or so clones are present, roughly 90% being singletons, with the ten largest covering about 2.5%. Trimming removed 0 bases at V and 2 bases at J, with 16 bases between. The germline V gene encodes CDR1 LGHNA and CDR2 YNFKEQ. The CDR3 has 17 amino acids. The chain combines TRBV4-2 with TRBJ1-2; TRBD1 might be the D (5 bases). This clonotype originated in an older woman with acute or convalescent COVID-19. The sequencing input was peripheral blood. This chain's CDR3 is CASSQDLGQGINYGYTF. Here the CDR3 DNA reads TGTGCCAGCAGCCAAGATCTCGGGCAGGGTATCAACTATGGCTACACCTTC.